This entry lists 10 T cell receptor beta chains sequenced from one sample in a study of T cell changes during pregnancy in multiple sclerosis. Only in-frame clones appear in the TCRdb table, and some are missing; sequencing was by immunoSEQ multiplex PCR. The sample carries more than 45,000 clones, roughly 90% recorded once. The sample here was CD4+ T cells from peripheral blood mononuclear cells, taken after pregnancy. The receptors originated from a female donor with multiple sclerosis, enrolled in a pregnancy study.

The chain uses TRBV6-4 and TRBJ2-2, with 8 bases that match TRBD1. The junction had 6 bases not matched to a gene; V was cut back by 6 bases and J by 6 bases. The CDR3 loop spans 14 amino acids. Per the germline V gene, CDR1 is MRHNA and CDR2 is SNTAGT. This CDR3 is CASRKQGEAGELFF. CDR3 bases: TGTGCCAGCAGGAAACAGGGGGAAGCCGGGGAGCTGTTTTTT.

This CDR3 is CASSRMGRTGENIQYF. The CDR3 nucleotides read TGCGCCAGCAGCCGCATGGGGAGGACAGGGGAAAACATTCAGTACTTC. The chain employs TRBV4-1 and TRBJ2-4; TRBD1 matches 9 bases. The CDR3 consists of 16 residues. The germline V gene has CDR1 MGHRA and CDR2 YSYEKL. The ends lost 4 bases at V and 5 bases at J; junction bases unmatched: 9.

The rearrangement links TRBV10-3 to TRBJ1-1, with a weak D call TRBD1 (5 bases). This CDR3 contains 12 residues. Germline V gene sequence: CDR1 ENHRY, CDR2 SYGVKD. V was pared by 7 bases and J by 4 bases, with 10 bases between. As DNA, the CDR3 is TGTGCCATCAATGGGGGAGGCACTGAAGCTTTCTTT. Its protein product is CAINGGGTEAFF.

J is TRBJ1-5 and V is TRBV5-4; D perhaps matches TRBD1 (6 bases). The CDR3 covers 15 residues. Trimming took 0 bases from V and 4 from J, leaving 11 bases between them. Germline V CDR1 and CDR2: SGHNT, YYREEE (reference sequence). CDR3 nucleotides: TGTGCCAGCAGCTTGGGAGGGGACAAAAATCAGCCCCAGCATTTT. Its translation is CASSLGGDKNQPQHF.

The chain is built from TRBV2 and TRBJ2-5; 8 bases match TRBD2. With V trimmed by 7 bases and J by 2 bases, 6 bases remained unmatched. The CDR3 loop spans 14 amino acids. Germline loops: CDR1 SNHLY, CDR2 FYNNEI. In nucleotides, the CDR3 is TGTGCCAGCACGGTAGCGGGGCTGCAAGAGACCCAGTACTTC. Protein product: CASTVAGLQETQYF.

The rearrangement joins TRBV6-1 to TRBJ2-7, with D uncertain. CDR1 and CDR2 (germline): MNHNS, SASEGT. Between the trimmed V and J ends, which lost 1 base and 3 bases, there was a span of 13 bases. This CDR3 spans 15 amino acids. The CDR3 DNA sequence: TGTGCCAGCAGTGAAGTGGGCAGCCGTATCTACGAGCAGTACTTC. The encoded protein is CASSEVGSRIYEQYF.

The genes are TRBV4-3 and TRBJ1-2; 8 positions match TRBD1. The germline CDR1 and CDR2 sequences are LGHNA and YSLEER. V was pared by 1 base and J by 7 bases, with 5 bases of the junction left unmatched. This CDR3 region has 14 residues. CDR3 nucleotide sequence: TGCGCCAGCAGCCAAGTGGCAGGGGGCGGTGGCTACACCTTC. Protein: CASSQVAGGGGYTF.

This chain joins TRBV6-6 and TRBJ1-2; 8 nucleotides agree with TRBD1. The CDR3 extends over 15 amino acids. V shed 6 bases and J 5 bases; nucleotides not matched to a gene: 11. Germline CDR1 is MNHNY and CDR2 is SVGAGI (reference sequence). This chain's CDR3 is CASSVIQGGGYGYTF. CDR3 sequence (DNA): TGTGCCAGCAGCGTAATACAGGGGGGGGGATATGGCTACACCTTC.

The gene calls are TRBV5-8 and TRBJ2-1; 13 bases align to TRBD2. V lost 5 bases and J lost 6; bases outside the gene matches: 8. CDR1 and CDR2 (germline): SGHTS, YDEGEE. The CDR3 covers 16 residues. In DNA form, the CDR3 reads TGTGCCAGCAGAACCACCGGACTAGCGGGAGTCAATGAGCAGTTCTTC. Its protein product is CASRTTGLAGVNEQFF.

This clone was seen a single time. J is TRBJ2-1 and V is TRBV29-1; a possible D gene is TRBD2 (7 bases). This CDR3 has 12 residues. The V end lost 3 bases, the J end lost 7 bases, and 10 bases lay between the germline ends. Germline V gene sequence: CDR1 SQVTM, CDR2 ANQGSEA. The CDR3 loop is CSVERGQNEQFF. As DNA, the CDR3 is TGCAGCGTTGAGCGGGGGCAGAATGAGCAGTTCTTC.